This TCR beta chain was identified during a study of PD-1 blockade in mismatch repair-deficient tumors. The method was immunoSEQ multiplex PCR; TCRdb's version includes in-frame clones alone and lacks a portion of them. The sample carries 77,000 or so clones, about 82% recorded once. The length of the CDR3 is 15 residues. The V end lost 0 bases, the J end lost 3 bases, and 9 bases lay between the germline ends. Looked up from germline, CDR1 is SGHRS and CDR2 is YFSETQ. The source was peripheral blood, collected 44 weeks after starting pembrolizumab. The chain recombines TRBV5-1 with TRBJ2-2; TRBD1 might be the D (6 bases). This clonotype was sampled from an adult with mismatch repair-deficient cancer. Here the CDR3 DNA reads TGCGCCAGCAGCTTGGGCAGGGGAGACACCGGGGAGCTGTTTTTT. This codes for CASSLGRGDTGELFF.